This T cell receptor (beta chain) was captured by sequencing in a study of T cells of healthy individuals. TCRdb used MiXCR to reprocess the 5' RACE reads, holding one entry per CDR3 protein. In the table there are 100,000 or so distinct CDR3 sequences, 17% of which are singletons. The CDR3 runs to 14 residues. Germline lookup yields CDR1 DFQATT and CDR2 SNEGSKA (reference sequence). The V and J ends lost 4 bases and 0 bases respectively, with 7 bases between them. The rearrangement joins TRBV20-1 to TRBJ1-6; D gene unclear. The sequence derives from a human donor in good health. The CDR3 coding sequence is TGCAGTGCTATGGAAAGCTCCTATAATTCACCCCTCCACTTT. Residues: CSAMESSYNSPLHF.